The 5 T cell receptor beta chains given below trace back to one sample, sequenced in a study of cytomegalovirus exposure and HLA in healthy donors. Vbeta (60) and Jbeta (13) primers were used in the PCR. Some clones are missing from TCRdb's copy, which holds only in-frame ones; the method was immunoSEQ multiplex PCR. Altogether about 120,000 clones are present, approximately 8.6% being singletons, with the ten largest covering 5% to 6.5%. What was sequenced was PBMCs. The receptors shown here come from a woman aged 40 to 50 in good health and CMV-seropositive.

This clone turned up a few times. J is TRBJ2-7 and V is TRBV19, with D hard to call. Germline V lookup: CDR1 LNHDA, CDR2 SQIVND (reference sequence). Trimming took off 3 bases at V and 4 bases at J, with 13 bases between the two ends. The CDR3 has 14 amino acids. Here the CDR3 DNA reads TGTGCCAGTAGTATCCCCTGGGCTCAGTACGAGCAGTACTTC. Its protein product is CASSIPWAQYEQYF.

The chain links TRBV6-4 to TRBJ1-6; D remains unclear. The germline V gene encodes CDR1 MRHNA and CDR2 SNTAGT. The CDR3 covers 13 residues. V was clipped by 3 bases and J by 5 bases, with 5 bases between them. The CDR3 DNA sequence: TGTGCCAGCAGTGAGGCAGATAATTCACCCCTCCACTTT. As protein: CASSEADNSPLHF.

The chain's CDR3 is CSVEDSRRGTEAFF. In DNA form, the CDR3 reads TGCAGCGTTGAAGATAGCAGGAGGGGCACTGAAGCTTTCTTT. This chain links TRBV29-1 with TRBJ1-1; D may be TRBD1 (5 bases). Trimming shortened V by 0 bases and J by 4 bases, and 12 bases separated the two germline ends. Germline-derived CDR1 and CDR2 are SQVTM and ANQGSEA. The CDR3 is 14 amino acids.

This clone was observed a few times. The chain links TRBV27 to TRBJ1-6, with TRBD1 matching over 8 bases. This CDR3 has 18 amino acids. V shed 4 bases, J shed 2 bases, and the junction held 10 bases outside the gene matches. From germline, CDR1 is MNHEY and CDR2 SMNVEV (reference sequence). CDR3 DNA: TGTGCCAGCAGTTCTCTAACGACAGGGGAACCCTATAATTCACCCCTCCACTTT. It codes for CASSSLTTGEPYNSPLHF.

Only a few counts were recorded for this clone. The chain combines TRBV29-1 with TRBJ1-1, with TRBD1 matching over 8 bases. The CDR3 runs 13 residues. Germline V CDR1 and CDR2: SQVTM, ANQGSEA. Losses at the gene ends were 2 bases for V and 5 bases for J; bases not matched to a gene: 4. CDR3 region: CSVEQGARTEAFF. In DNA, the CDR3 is TGCAGCGTTGAACAGGGGGCGCGGACTGAAGCTTTCTTT.